The T cell receptor beta chain described here comes from a study of blood T cell repertoires in COVID-19. In the study overall: Collection of acute and convalescent COVID-19 samples took place in the United States, Italy and Spain. In each case, the material was cDNA or gDNA derived from T cells, B-cell-depleted T cells, or PBMCs.

The V and J ends lost 5 bases and 4 bases, in that order; junction bases with no gene match: 5. Germline CDR1 and CDR2: LGHNA and YSLEER. The CDR3 has 14 residues. Authors' data handling: Reference gene primers were amplified, and this amplification served to estimate nucleated cell counts. Clones were read by immunoSEQ multiplex PCR, and TCRdb kept only the in-frame ones, dropping some. The V and J calls and clone size are taken from that table; D and trimming were inferred from the DNA. In the table there are 90,000 to 120,000 clones, more than 70% of which are singletons. The V gene is TRBV4-3, the J gene TRBJ2-7; 10 bases align to TRBD1. The sequencing input was peripheral blood. This receptor was identified in a human donor in a cohort sampled during active COVID-19. The CDR3 loop is CASSKDRGFYEQYF. In nucleotides, the CDR3 is TGCGCCAGCAGCAAGGACAGGGGGTTTTACGAGCAGTACTTC.